The rows below give T cell receptor beta chains drawn from one sample of a study of OX40 agonist ivuxolimab in advanced cancers. The assay was immunoSEQ multiplex PCR, and TCRdb's table has in-frame clones only and misses some. The sample records over 60,000 clones, around 88% being singletons. The sample in question was CD4+ or CD8+ T cells sorted from blood, obtained in a trial of the OX40 agonist ivuxolimab. The receptors originated from an adult with an advanced solid tumor such as melanoma, head and neck, liver or kidney cancer. CDR3s include the opening cysteine and the closing phenylalanine or tryptophan. Each record gives: V gene, J gene, CDR3 length, CDR3 protein.

>TRBV28|TRBJ1-1|14
CASSLIQENTEAFF
>TRBV27|TRBJ1-2|12
CASRGTGQGYTF
>TRBV15|TRBJ2-2|17
CATSREGLAGRTGELFF
>TRBV30|TRBJ2-3|14
CAWRDGVGTDTQYF
>TRBV29-1|TRBJ2-1|12
CSGLDYDNEQFF
>TRBV11-3|TRBJ2-7|15
CASSPGQGLDYEQYF
>TRBV5-8|TRBJ1-2|12
CASSFERDGYTF
>TRBV20-1|TRBJ1-1|11
CFGQRNTEAFF
>TRBV2|TRBJ2-1|15
CASSVEGGNLGEQFF
>TRBV15|TRBJ2-7|16
CATSRGAGRSSYEQYF
>TRBV7-2|TRBJ1-1|14
CASSPQGTNTEAFF
>TRBV29-1|TRBJ2-3|14
CSVSQILSTDTQYF
>TRBV29-1|TRBJ2-3|10
CSVGIDTQYF
>TRBV5-1|TRBJ2-4|17
CASSPAGTLLAKNIQYF
>TRBV28|TRBJ2-7|15
CASIRGGSESYEQYF
>TRBV7-7|TRBJ2-5|14
CASSSGLGQETQYF
>TRBV2|TRBJ1-2|13
CASRESASYGYTF
>TRBV27|TRBJ2-5|14
CASSLYGLEQTQYF
>TRBV28|TRBJ2-7|15
CASSLKRGRAYEQYF
>TRBV6-5|TRBJ2-7|14
CASSYGRGGDEQYF
>TRBV6-1|TRBJ1-2|13
CASSPGPTYGYTF
>TRBV7-2|TRBJ2-7|14
CASSLGQTGHEQYF
>TRBV9|TRBJ2-5|15
CASSPPGTLEETQYF
>TRBV30|TRBJ1-6|13
CAWSTTGEAPLHF